This T cell receptor (beta chain) stems from a study of blood T cell repertoires in COVID-19. Study in general: Acute-phase and convalescent COVID-19 samples originated in the United States, Italy and Spain. PBMCs, B-cell-depleted T cells, or T cells provided the cDNA or gDNA that made up the material.

In the source study's methods: Using reference gene primer amplification, nucleated cell counts were estimated. The protocol was immunoSEQ multiplex PCR, while the TCRdb copy is restricted to in-frame clones and leaves out a portion. V and J calls and clone size are as listed in that table; D and trimming were resolved from the DNA. This table has approximately 50,000 clones, roughly 91% appearing once. Germline lookup yields CDR1 SGHTA and CDR2 FQGTGA. The CDR3 sequence is 19 residues long. Germline trimming cut 5 bases from V and 1 base from J; bases unmatched to any gene: 17. The source is a man over 45 with active COVID-19. The chain uses TRBV7-3 and TRBJ2-4, with 7 bases that match TRBD2. Sequenced material: peripheral blood. The CDR3 region has the DNA TGTGCCAGCAGCCCCTTCCAGGCTAGCGGCCTGGGGGCCAAAAACATTCAGTACTTC. Translating gives CASSPFQASGLGAKNIQYF. The full variable domain, its missing parts supplied by reference TRBV7-3 and TRBJ2-4, is GAGVSQTPSNKVTEKGKYVELRCDPISGHTALYWYRQSLGQGPEFLIYFQGTGAADDSGLPNDRFFAVRPEGSVSTLKIQRTERGDSAVYLCASSPFQASGLGAKNIQYFGAGTRLSVL.